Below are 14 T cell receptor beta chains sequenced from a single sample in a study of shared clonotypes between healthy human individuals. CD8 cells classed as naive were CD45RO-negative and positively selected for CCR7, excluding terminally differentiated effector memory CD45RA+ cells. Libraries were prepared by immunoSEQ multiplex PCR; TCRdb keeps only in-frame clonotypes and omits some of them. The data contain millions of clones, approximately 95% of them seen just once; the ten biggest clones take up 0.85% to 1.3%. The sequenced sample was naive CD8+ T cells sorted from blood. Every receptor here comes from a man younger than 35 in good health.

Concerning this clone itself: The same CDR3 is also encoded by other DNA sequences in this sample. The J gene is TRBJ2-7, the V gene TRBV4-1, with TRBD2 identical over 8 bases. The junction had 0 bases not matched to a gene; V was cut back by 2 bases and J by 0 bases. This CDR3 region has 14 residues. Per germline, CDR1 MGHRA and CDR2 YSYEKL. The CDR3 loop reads CASSQTSGSYEQYF. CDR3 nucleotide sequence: TGCGCCAGCAGCCAAACTAGCGGCTCCTACGAGCAGTACTTC.

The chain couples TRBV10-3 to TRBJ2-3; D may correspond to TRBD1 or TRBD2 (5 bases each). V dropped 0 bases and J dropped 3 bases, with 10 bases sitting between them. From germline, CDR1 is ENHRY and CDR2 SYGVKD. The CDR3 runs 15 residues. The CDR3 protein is CAISESRDGTDTQYF. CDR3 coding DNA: TGTGCCATCAGTGAGTCCCGGGACGGGACAGATACGCAGTATTTT.

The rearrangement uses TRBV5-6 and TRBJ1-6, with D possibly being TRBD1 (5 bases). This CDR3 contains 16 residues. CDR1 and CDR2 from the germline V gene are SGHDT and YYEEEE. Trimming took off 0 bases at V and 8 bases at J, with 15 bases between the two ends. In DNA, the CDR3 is TGTGCCAGCAGCTTGGTTCCCCGGGACGGGGATTCACCCCTCCACTTT. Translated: CASSLVPRDGDSPLHF.

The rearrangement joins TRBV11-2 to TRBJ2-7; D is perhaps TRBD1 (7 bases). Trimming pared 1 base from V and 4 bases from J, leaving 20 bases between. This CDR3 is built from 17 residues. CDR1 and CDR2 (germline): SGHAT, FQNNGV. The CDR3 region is CASSLGPRGVLGYEQYF. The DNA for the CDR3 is TGTGCCAGCAGCTTAGGCCCCAGGGGGGTACTGGGGTACGAGCAGTACTTC.

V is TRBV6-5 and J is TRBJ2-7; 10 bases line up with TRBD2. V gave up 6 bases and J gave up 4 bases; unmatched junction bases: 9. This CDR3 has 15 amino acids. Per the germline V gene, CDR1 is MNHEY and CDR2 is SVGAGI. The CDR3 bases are TGTGCCAGCAGGGATACTAGCGGGATAGCTTACGAGCAGTACTTC. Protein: CASRDTSGIAYEQYF.

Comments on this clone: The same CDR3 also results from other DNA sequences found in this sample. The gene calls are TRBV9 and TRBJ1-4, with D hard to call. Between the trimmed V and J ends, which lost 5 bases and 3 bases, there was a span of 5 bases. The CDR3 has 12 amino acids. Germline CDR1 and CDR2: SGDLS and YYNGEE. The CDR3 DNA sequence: TGTGCCAGCAGTGCTTCTAATGAAAAACTGTTTTTT. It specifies CASSASNEKLFF.

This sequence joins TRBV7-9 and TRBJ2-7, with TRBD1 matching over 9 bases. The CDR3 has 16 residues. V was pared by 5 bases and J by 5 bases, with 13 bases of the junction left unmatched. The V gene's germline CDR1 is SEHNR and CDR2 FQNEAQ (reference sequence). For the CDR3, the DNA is TGTGCCAGCAGCGAACCCCGCGGACAGGGGAAGGACGAGCAGTACTTC. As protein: CASSEPRGQGKDEQYF. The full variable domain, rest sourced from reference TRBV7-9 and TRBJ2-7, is DTGVSQNPRHKITKRGQNVTFRCDPISEHNRLYWYRQTLGQGPEFLTYFQNEAQLEKSRLLSDRFSAERPKGSFSTLEIQRTEQGDSAMYLCASSEPRGQGKDEQYFGPGTRLTVT.

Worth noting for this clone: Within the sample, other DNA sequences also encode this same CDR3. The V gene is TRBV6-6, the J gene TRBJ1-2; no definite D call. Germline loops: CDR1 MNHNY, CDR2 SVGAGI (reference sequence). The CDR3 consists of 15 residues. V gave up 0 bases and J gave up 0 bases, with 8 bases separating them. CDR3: CASSYSTGSNYGYTF. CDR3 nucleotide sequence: TGTGCCAGCAGTTACTCCACGGGGTCTAACTATGGCTACACCTTC.

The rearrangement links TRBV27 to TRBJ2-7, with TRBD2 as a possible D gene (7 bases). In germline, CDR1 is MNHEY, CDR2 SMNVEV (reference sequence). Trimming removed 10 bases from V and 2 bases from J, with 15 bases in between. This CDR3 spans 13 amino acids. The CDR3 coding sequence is TGTGCCATAGGGGGAGGGCCAACCTACGAGCAGTACTTC. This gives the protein CAIGGGPTYEQYF.

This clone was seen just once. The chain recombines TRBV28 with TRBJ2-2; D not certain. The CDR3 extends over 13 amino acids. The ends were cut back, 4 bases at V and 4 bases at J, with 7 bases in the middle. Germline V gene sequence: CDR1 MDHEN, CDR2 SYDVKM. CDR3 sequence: CASSSSPTGELFF. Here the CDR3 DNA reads TGTGCCAGCAGTTCCTCCCCCACCGGGGAGCTGTTTTTT.

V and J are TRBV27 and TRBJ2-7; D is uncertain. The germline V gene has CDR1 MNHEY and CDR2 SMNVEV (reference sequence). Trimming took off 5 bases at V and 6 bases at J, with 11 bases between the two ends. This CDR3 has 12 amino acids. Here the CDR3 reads CASSEERGEQYF. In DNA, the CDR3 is TGTGCCAGCAGTGAGGAGCGAGGCGAGCAGTACTTC.

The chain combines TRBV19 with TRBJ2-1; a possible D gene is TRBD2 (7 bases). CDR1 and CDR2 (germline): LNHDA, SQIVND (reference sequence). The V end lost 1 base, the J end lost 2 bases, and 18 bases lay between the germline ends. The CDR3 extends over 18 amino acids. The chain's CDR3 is CASSIGGLAEAAYNEQFF. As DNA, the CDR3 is TGTGCCAGTAGTATAGGGGGGCTAGCGGAGGCTGCCTACAATGAGCAGTTCTTC.

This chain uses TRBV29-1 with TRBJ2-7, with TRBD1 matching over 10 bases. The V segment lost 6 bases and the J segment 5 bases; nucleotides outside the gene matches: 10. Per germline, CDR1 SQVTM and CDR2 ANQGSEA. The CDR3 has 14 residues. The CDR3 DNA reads TGCAGCGTCGTCAACCGGGACAGGGGCCACGAGCAGTACTTC. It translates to CSVVNRDRGHEQYF.

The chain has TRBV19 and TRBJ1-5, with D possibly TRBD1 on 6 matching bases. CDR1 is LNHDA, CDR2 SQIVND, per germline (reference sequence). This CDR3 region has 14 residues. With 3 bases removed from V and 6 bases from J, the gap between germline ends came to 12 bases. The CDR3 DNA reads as TGTGCCAGTAGTATCTCACAGGGTATTCAGCCCCAGCATTTT. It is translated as CASSISQGIQPQHF.